This T cell receptor (beta chain) is drawn from a study of CD8 T cells in ankylosing spondylitis. General observations from the study: CD8+ cells made up the disease-linked clones, which were relatively rare in peripheral blood. The study identified a TCR beta motif of under 10 highly homologous variants that appeared characteristic of ankylosing spondylitis blood.

Quantitative 5'-RACE with molecular barcodes produced the TCR beta libraries. TCRdb reprocessed the 5' RACE reads with MiXCR, giving one entry per CDR3 protein. The top ten clones hold about a third of a sample with a few hundred thousand distinct CDR3 sequences, under 20% of them seen once. V was pared by 6 bases and J by 5 bases, with 7 bases of the junction left unmatched. Germline V gene sequence: CDR1 SQVTM, CDR2 ANQGSEA. The CDR3 extends over 14 amino acids. For this clonotype: The target antigen is unknown.

The chain couples TRBV29-1 to TRBJ2-2; 9 positions match TRBD2. The sequence derives from a male donor with ankylosing spondylitis or in good health (not recorded which). Sequencing input: blood, either unsorted or a sorted T cell fraction (not recorded which). Here the CDR3 reads CSVVGLASTGELFF. The CDR3 bases are TGCAGCGTCGTCGGACTAGCGTCGACCGGGGAGCTGTTTTTT.